Presented here are 32 T cell receptor beta chains from one specimen sequenced in a study of T cells expressing NK-cell markers. TCRdb re-analyzed the 5' RACE reads; it lists each CDR3 protein once, without DNA. Recorded for this sample: over 120,000 distinct CDR3 sequences. The sequencing sample was made of blood T cells: a sorted CD56 or NKG2C T cell subset, CD4+ or CD8+ T cells, or bulk PBMC T cells (not recorded which). These receptors were obtained from a man aged 18 to 29 in good health.

The rearrangement links TRBV12-3 or TRBV12-4 to TRBJ2-5; TCRdb's D call, TRBD1, is unchecked because there is no DNA. The CDR3 has 12 residues. The CDR3 reads CASRSPAGTQYF.

This chain connects TRBV12-3 or TRBV12-4 to TRBJ1-5; TCRdb designates TRBD1, a call that cannot be tested without DNA. This CDR3 is built from 15 residues. The chain's CDR3 is CASSPRGYSNQPQHF.

The chain recombines TRBV6-1 with TRBJ2-3; TCRdb outputs TRBD2, but without DNA this stays unchecked. Germline-derived CDR1 and CDR2 are MNHNS and SASEGT. The length of the CDR3 is 17 residues. The CDR3 loop is CASSKLWREGLADTQYF.

V is TRBV12-3 or TRBV12-4 and J is TRBJ2-1; the TCRdb call, TRBD1, lacks DNA for checking. The CDR3 is 12 amino acids. This CDR3 is CASSPSGHEQFF.

V gene TRBV30 combines with J gene TRBJ2-7; TCRdb names TRBD2, which stays unverified in the absence of DNA. Germline V gives CDR1 GTSNPN, CDR2 SVGIG (reference sequence). This CDR3 has 14 residues. This CDR3 reads CAWMGASGRYEQYF.

The chain couples TRBV12-3 or TRBV12-4 to TRBJ2-2. CDR3 length: 13 amino acids. CDR3 protein: CASRLTNTGELFF.

The chain has TRBV10-3 and TRBJ2-2; the TRBD2 assignment by TCRdb is unverifiable without DNA. CDR1 is ENHRY, CDR2 SYGVKD, per germline. The CDR3 runs to 16 residues. The CDR3 protein is CAITEPGLKNTGELFF.

The V gene is TRBV29-1, the J gene TRBJ2-2; TCRdb's assignment of TRBD1 cannot be checked, as there is no DNA. Germline assignment: CDR1 SQVTM and CDR2 ANQGSEA. The CDR3 has 16 amino acids. The CDR3 sequence is CSVEDPGQGVTGELFF.

The chain links TRBV14 to TRBJ1-1. CDR1 SGHDN and CDR2 FVKESK come from the germline V gene. The CDR3 totals 13 residues. Here the CDR3 reads CASSQGTNTEAFF.

This chain uses TRBV27 with TRBJ1-5. The CDR3 has 14 residues. From germline, CDR1 is MNHEY and CDR2 SMNVEV (reference sequence). CDR3 sequence reads: CASRQRIANQPQHF.

The gene calls are TRBV29-1 and TRBJ2-1. This CDR3 spans 12 amino acids. The germline V gene has CDR1 SQVTM and CDR2 ANQGSEA. This CDR3 reads CSVGSGGNEQFF.

The gene calls are TRBV5-5 and TRBJ2-1. Germline values: CDR1 SGHKS, CDR2 YYEKEE (reference sequence). This CDR3 contains 12 residues. CDR3 amino acids: CASRDMGNEQFF.

The CDR3 is CASSLTDFGNEQFF. The chain has TRBV5-1 and TRBJ2-1. Germline-derived CDR1 and CDR2 are SGHRS and YFSETQ. This CDR3 contains 14 residues.

The chain is built from TRBV20-1 and TRBJ1-2; there is no DNA to check the TCRdb D call of TRBD1. The CDR3 totals 14 residues. The germline gives CDR1 DFQATT, CDR2 SNEGSKA (reference sequence). CDR3 loop: CSAADRGRGGGYTF.

The chain combines TRBV4-3 with TRBJ2-7. Germline V gene sequence: CDR1 LGHNA, CDR2 YSLEER. The CDR3 is 14 residues long. CDR3 sequence reads: CAGSQDPVTYEQYF.

The V and J genes are TRBV4-1 and TRBJ2-3. The CDR3 spans 15 residues. The V gene's germline CDR1 is MGHRA and CDR2 YSYEKL. The CDR3 reads CASSQDLVLTDTQYF.

V and J are TRBV30 and TRBJ2-7. The CDR3 length is 12 residues. From germline, CDR1 is GTSNPN and CDR2 SVGIG (reference sequence). The CDR3 protein is CAWSGSMHEQYF.

The chain joins TRBV25-1 to TRBJ2-1. The CDR3 consists of 12 residues. Germline CDR1 is MGHDK and CDR2 is SYGVNS. The CDR3 protein is CASTRRNDEQFF. The variable domain in full, with the rest retrieved from reference TRBV25-1 and TRBJ2-1, is EADIYQTPRYLVIGTGKKITLECSQTMGHDKMYWYQQDPGMELHLIHYSYGVNSTEKGDLSSESTVSRIRTEHFPLTLESARPSHTSQYLCASTRRNDEQFFGPGTRLTVL.

V and J are TRBV7-6 and TRBJ2-1; TCRdb gives TRBD1 as the D gene, but with no DNA this cannot be confirmed. CDR1 is SGHVS and CDR2 is FNYEAQ in the germline V gene. The CDR3 runs 16 residues. CDR3 sequence: CASSSPGTGVEYEQFF.

The chain uses TRBV6-1 and TRBJ2-7; TCRdb reports TRBD1, a call that lacks DNA to check it against. CDR1 and CDR2 from the germline V gene are MNHNS and SASEGT. The CDR3 has 13 amino acids. CDR3 amino acids: CASSTGTGVEQYF.

Here the CDR3 reads CSASSSGSTDTQYF. The chain joins TRBV20-1 to TRBJ2-3; TCRdb selects TRBD2, and the lack of DNA leaves this call unchecked. CDR3 size: 14 residues. CDR1 is DFQATT and CDR2 is SNEGSKA in the germline V gene (reference sequence).

CDR3 sequence reads: CASSLNLAGTNEQFF. The chain combines TRBV7-3 with TRBJ2-1; TCRdb names TRBD2, which stays unverified in the absence of DNA. This CDR3 contains 15 residues. Germline-derived CDR1 and CDR2 are SGHTA and FQGTGA.

The J gene is TRBJ2-1, the V gene TRBV10-3; TCRdb gives TRBD1 as the D gene, but with no DNA this cannot be confirmed. The CDR3 runs to 13 residues. Germline CDR1 ENHRY, CDR2 SYGVKD. CDR3 residues: CAISENRPQEQFF.

The gene calls are TRBV15 and TRBJ2-7. The CDR3 is 13 residues long. From germline, CDR1 is LNHNV and CDR2 YYDKDF (reference sequence). The CDR3 sequence: CATSSAQSYEQYF.

The chain employs TRBV12-3 or TRBV12-4 and TRBJ2-1. The CDR3 is made up of 14 amino acids. The CDR3 spells CASSLLGLRNEQFF.

V usage is TRBV5-1 and J usage is TRBJ2-2; TCRdb returns TRBD2, unconfirmable since there is no DNA. The CDR3 is made up of 14 amino acids. CDR1 SGHRS and CDR2 YFSETQ come from the germline V gene. The CDR3 here is CASSLSSWSGELFF.

The rearrangement uses TRBV30 and TRBJ2-5; TCRdb outputs TRBD1, but without DNA this stays unchecked. The CDR3 loop spans 13 amino acids. The V gene's germline CDR1 is GTSNPN and CDR2 SVGIG (reference sequence). The CDR3: CAWSPGMNPSQYF.

The gene calls are TRBV30 and TRBJ2-3; TCRdb's D gene call, TRBD1, goes unchecked for lack of DNA. Germline CDR1 is GTSNPN and CDR2 is SVGIG (reference sequence). The CDR3 extends over 14 amino acids. CDR3 amino acids: CAWSLGGGTDTQYF.

This chain connects TRBV29-1 to TRBJ2-3; the TCRdb call, TRBD1, lacks DNA for checking. The CDR3 is 12 residues long. Germline CDR1 reads SQVTM; CDR2 reads ANQGSEA. The CDR3 loop is CSVGDRANTQYF.

The chain has TRBV6-5 and TRBJ2-1. The CDR3 runs to 16 residues. Looked up from germline, CDR1 is MNHEY and CDR2 is SVGAGI. CDR3 sequence: CASSYVAEGSYNEQFF.

The chain combines TRBV19 with TRBJ2-1; no DNA is available, so the TRBD1 call from TCRdb remains unchecked. The length of the CDR3 is 13 residues. Germline loops: CDR1 LNHDA, CDR2 SQIVND (reference sequence). This CDR3 reads CASSIGGGDEQFF.

The V call is TRBV15, the J call TRBJ2-1; TCRdb returns TRBD2, unconfirmable since there is no DNA. The CDR3 length is 16 residues. Germline-derived CDR1 and CDR2 are LNHNV and YYDKDF (reference sequence). The CDR3: CATSRDSTSGSDEQFF.